These T cell receptor beta chains were read from a single sample in a study of blood T cell repertoires in COVID-19. TCRdb keeps only in-frame clones here, not all; method: immunoSEQ multiplex PCR. The table has over 200,000 clones, nearly 90% seen once. Specimen: peripheral blood. These receptors were obtained from a human donor in a cohort sampled during active COVID-19. The conserved cysteine and the conserved F or W are not part of the CDR3 here. Fields, in order: clone size, V gene, J gene, CDR3 protein. Only some rows state a clone size, as once, few, many or a class for expanded clones.

>once|TRBV4-2|TRBJ2-7
ASSQDRGLAGLPSYEQY
>.|TRBV7-2|TRBJ1-1
ASSSDRISVEAF
>.|TRBV18|TRBJ1-3
ASSPGDYRNTIY
>.|TRBV9|TRBJ2-7
ASSGGQGSSSHEQY
>once|TRBV6-5|TRBJ2-1
ASSYGVPQRGNEQF
>.|TRBV9|TRBJ2-1
ASSVVSAGPLGEQF
>.|TRBV19|TRBJ1-3
ASSILRGTGNTIY
>.|TRBV4-3|TRBJ2-2
ASSQDAGLGVAGELF
>.|TRBV11-3|TRBJ2-3
ASSLLAGADTQY
>once|TRBV28|TRBJ2-7
ASSLTSGSSLHEQY
>.|TRBV4-2|TRBJ1-6
ASSQPLTGDSPLH
>.|TRBV4-3|TRBJ1-5
ASSQDRQGGQPQH
>few|TRBV21-1|TRBJ2-7
ASSTRGGQGVDEQY
>.|TRBV27|TRBJ2-7
ASSLAGTLYEQY
>.|TRBV5-1|TRBJ1-2
ASSPTGGNYGYT
>.|TRBV28|TRBJ1-1
ASSPRGGKGNTEAF
>.|TRBV3-1/TRBV3-2|TRBJ2-7
ASSPGLAGVSNEQY
>once|TRBV6-5|TRBJ1-2
ASSYGTVYGYT
>.|TRBV4-3|TRBJ2-1
ASSQEELAGQF
>.|TRBV6-5|TRBJ1-6
ATRRGDNSPLH
>.|TRBV10-3|TRBJ1-2
ATFLANYGYT
>.|TRBV11-2|TRBJ2-2
ASSFSQGGNTGELF
>.|TRBV27|TRBJ1-5
ASSAAGSDQPQH
>.|TRBV5-6|TRBJ2-2
ASSRRFANTGELF
>.|TRBV2|TRBJ2-7
ASRGTLSYEQY
>.|TRBV10-3|TRBJ2-1
AIGGTGYGYNEQF
>.|TRBV24-1|TRBJ2-5
ATSSGSQETQY
>once|TRBV5-1|TRBJ2-5
ASRGGIQETQY
>once|TRBV10-3|TRBJ2-3
AISEYGGLTDTQY
>.|TRBV19|TRBJ1-1
ASSKQGLNTEAF
>.|TRBV14|TRBJ2-7
ASSQGGVLREQY
>.|TRBV28|TRBJ2-7
ASSGPGGHYYEQY
>.|TRBV5-1|TRBJ1-1
ASSSWTGEDTEAF
>.|TRBV7-6|TRBJ1-2
ASSLNARQGNYGYT
>.|TRBV28|TRBJ1-2
ASSLEQVQGGYT
>once|TRBV27|TRBJ2-7
ASSLSRTGGYYEQY
>.|TRBV29-1|TRBJ1-2
SVEGWTGGLLNYGYT
>.|TRBV5-1|TRBJ1-6
ASSEEGSPLH
>.|TRBV5-1|TRBJ1-5
ASSLQGIYGQPQH
>.|TRBV3-1/TRBV3-2|TRBJ2-2
ASSQDGVAGAPGELF
>.|TRBV10-3|TRBJ1-2
AISQPSGTVGYGYT
>.|TRBV4-3|TRBJ1-6
ASSQGRQRNSPLH
>.|TRBV6-2/TRBV6-3|TRBJ2-5
ASSLTTGTQETQY
>.|TRBV6-5|TRBJ2-6
ASRKYSGANVLT
>.|TRBV3-1/TRBV3-2|TRBJ2-7
ASSQIIGTGGFEQY
>.|TRBV5-6|TRBJ2-7
ASSLGLAGSYEQY
>once|TRBV10-3|TRBJ2-1
AISALAGEANEQF
>.|TRBV6-5|TRBJ1-2
ASSQPGTAPYGYT
>.|TRBV19|TRBJ1-6
ASSSQYNSPLH
>few|TRBV20-1|TRBJ1-5
SASGDRDQPQH